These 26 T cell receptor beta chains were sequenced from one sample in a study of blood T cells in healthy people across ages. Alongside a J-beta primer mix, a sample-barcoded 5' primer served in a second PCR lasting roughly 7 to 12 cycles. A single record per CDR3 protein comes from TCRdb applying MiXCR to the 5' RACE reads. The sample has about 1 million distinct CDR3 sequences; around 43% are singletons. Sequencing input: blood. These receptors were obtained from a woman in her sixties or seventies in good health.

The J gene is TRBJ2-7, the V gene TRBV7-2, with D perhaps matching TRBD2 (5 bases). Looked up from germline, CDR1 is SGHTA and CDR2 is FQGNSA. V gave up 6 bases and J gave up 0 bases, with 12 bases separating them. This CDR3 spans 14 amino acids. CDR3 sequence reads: CASSSSSFSYEQYF. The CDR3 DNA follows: TGTGCCAGCAGTTCTAGCAGTTTCTCCTACGAGCAGTACTTC.

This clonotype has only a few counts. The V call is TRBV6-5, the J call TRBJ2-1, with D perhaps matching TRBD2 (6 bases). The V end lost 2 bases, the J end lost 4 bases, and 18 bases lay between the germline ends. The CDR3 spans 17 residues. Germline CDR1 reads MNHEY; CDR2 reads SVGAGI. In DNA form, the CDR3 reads TGTGCCAGCAGTTACCGGCTAGCGCGGGCGGGGTACAATGAGCAGTTCTTC. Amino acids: CASSYRLARAGYNEQFF.

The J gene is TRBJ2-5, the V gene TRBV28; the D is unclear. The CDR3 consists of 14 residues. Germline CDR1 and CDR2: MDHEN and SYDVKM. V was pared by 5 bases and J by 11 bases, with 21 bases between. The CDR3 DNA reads TGTGCCAGCAGTCGACAACCCAAATGGGGTGAGCAGTACTTC. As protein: CASSRQPKWGEQYF.

The CDR3 reads CAIRVEGSSYNEQYF. The CDR3, as DNA: TGTGCCATCAGGGTAGAGGGGAGCTCCTACAATGAGCAGTACTTC. The V and J genes are TRBV10-3 and TRBJ2-1; D possibly matches TRBD1 or TRBD2 (5 bases each). The DNA matches TRBJ2-7 better at its end, which makes the J call doubtful. This CDR3 has 15 residues. The germline V gene encodes CDR1 ENHRY and CDR2 SYGVKD.

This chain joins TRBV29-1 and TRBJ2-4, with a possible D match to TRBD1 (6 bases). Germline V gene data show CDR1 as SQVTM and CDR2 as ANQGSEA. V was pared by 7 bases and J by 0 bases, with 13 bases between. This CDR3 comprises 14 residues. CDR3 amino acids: CSARTALAKNIQYF. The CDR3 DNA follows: TGCAGCGCCCGGACAGCCCTAGCCAAAAACATTCAGTACTTC.

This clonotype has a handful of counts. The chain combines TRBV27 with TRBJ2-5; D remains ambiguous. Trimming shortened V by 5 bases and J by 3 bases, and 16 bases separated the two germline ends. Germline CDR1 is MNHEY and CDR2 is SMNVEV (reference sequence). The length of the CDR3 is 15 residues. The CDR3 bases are TGTGCCAGCAGTCTTCAGACGGACCAGAAAGAGACCCAGTACTTC. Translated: CASSLQTDQKETQYF.

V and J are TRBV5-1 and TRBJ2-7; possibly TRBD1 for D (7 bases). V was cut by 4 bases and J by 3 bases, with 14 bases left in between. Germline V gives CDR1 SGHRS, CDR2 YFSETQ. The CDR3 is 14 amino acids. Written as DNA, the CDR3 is TGCGCCAGCAGCCTGGGGGGACAGCACTACGAGCAGTACTTC. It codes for CASSLGGQHYEQYF.

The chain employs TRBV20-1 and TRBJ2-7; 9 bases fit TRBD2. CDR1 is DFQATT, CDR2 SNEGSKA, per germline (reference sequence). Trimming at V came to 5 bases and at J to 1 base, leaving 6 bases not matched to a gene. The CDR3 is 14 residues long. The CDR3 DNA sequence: TGCAGTGCTGAGGCGACTAGCGGATCCTACGAGCAGTACTTC. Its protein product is CSAEATSGSYEQYF.

CDR3 loop: CSVAARGSGGLNYGYTF. CDR3 DNA: TGCAGCGTGGCAGCGAGGGGCAGTGGGGGCCTTAACTATGGCTACACCTTC. The chain couples TRBV29-1 to TRBJ1-2; tentatively, D is TRBD1 (6 bases). This CDR3 has 17 amino acids. V shed 6 bases and J shed 1 base, with 24 bases lying between them. Germline CDR1 is SQVTM and CDR2 is ANQGSEA.

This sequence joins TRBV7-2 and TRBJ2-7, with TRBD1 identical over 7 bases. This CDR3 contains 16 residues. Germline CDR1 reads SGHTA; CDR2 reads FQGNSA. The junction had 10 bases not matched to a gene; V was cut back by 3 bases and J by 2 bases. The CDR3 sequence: CASSLIGTANTYEQYF. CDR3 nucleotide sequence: TGTGCCAGCAGCTTGATCGGGACAGCCAATACCTACGAGCAGTACTTC.

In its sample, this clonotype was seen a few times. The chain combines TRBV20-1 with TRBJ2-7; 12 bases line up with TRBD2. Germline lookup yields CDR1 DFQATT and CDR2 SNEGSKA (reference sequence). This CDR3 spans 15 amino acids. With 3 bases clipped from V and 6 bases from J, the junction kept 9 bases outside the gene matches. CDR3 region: CSARRDLAGGIEQYF. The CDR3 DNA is TGCAGTGCTAGGAGAGATCTAGCGGGAGGGATCGAGCAGTACTTC.

The CDR3 protein is CASSTQGARDYGYTF. For the CDR3, the DNA is TGTGCCAGCAGTACGCAGGGGGCTAGGGACTATGGCTACACCTTC. The rearrangement links TRBV7-9 to TRBJ1-2, with TRBD1 matching 8 bases. CDR1 and CDR2 from the germline V gene are SEHNR and FQNEAQ (reference sequence). V lost 6 bases to trimming and J lost 3 bases; unmatched junction nucleotides: 9. The CDR3 spans 15 residues.

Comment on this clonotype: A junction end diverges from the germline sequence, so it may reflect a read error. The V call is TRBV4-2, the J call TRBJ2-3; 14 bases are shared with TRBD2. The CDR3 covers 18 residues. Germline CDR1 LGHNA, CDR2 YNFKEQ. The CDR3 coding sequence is TGTGTCAGCAGCCAAAGAGCCGGGACTAGCGGGAGCACGGATACGCAGTATTTT. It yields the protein CVSSQRAGTSGSTDTQYF.

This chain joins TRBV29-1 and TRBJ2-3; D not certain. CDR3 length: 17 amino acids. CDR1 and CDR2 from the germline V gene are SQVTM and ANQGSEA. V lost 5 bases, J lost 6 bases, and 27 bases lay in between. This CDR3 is CSVPSSLVAQRSDTQYF. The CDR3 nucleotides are TGCAGCGTTCCGTCCTCTTTGGTGGCCCAGCGTTCCGATACGCAGTATTTT.

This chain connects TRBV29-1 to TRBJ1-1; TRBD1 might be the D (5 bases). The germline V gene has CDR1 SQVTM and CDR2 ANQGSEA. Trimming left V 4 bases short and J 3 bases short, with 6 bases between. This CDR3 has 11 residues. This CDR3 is CSVGGDTEAFF. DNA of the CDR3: TGCAGCGTTGGGGGCGACACTGAAGCTTTCTTT.

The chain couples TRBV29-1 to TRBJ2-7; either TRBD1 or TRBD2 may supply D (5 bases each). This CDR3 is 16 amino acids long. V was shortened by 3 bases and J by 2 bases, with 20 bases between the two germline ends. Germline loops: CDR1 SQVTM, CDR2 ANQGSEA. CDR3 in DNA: TGCAGCGTTGATGGGGCCGGGGACGAAGTGGCCTACGAGCAGTACTTC. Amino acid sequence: CSVDGAGDEVAYEQYF.

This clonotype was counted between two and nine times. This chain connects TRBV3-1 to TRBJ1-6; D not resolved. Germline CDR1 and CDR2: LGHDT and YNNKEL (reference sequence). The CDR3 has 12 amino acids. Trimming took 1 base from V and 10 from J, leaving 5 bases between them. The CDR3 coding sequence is TGTGCCAGCAGCCAAGTAGAGTCACCCCTCCACTTT. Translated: CASSQVESPLHF.

CDR3: CSARDRAGGLYEQYF. The CDR3 nucleotides are TGCAGTGCTAGAGATCGAGCGGGAGGGCTTTACGAGCAGTACTTC. The V gene is TRBV20-1, the J gene TRBJ2-7; 10 bases are shared with TRBD2. V shed 0 bases and J 4 bases; nucleotides not matched to a gene: 6. Germline-derived CDR1 and CDR2 are DFQATT and SNEGSKA (reference sequence). CDR3 length: 15 residues.

CDR3 sequence (DNA): TGTGCCACCAGACAGGGGGCTCGTGGGATCACAGATACGCAGTATTTT. This translates into CATRQGARGITDTQYF. The chain links TRBV6-6 to TRBJ2-3; 10 bases are shared with TRBD1. CDR1 and CDR2 (germline): MNHNY, SVGAGI (reference sequence). V lost 10 bases and J lost 2; bases outside the gene matches: 12. The CDR3 totals 16 residues.

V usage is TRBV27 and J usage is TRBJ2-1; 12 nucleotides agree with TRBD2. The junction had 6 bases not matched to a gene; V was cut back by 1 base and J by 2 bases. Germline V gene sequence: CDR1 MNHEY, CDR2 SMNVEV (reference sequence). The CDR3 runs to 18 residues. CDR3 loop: CASSLYRLAGATYNEQFF. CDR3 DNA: TGTGCCAGCAGTTTATATAGACTAGCGGGAGCAACCTACAATGAGCAGTTCTTC.

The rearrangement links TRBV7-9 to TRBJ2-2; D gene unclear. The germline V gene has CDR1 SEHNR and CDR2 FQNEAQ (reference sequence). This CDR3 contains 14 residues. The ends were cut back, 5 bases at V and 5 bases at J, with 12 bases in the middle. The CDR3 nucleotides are TGTGCCAGCAGCACTAATCCAGAGACCGGGGAGCTGTTTTTT. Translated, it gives CASSTNPETGELFF.

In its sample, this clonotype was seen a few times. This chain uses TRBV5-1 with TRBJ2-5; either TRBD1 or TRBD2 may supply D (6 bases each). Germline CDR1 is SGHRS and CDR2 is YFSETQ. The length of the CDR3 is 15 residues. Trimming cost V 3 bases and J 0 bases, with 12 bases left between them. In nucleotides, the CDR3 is TGCGCCAGCAGCTCCGAGGGGGGAAACCAAGAGACCCAGTACTTC. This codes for CASSSEGGNQETQYF. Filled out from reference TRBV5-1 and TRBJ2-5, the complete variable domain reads KAGVTQTPRYLIKTRGQQVTLSCSPISGHRSVSWYQQTPGQGLQFLFEYFSETQRNKGNFPGRFSGRQFSNSRSEMNVSTLELGDSALYLCASSSEGGNQETQYFGPGTRLLVL.

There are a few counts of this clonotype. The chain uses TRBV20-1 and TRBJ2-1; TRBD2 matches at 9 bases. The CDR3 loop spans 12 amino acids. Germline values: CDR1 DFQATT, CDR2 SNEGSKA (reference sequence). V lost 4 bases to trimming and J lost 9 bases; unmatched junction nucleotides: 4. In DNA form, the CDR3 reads TGCAGTGCTATCCTAGCGGGATCTGAGCAGTTCTTC. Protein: CSAILAGSEQFF.

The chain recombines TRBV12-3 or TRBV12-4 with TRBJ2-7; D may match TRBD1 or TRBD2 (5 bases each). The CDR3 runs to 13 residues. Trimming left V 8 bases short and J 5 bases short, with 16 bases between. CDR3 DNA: TGTGCCAGCCTACTCGGGACGAGCAACGAGCAGTACTTC. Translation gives CASLLGTSNEQYF.

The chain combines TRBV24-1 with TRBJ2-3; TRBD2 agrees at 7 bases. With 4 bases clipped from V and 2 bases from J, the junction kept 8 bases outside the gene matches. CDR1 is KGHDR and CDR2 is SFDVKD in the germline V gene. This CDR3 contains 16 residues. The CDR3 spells CATSEEAGWDTDTQYF. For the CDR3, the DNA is TGTGCCACCAGTGAGGAAGCGGGATGGGACACAGATACGCAGTATTTT.

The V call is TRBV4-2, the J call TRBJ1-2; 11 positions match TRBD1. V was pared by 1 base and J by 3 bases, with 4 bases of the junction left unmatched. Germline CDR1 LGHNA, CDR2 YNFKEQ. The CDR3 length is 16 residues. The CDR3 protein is CASSQARDRGDYGYTF. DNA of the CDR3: TGTGCCAGCAGCCAAGCCCGGGACAGGGGGGACTATGGCTACACCTTC.